Listed below are T cell receptor beta chains from one sample, sequenced in a study of OX40 agonist ivuxolimab in advanced cancers. Repertoires were generated with immunoSEQ multiplex PCR, while TCRdb's copy carries only in-frame clones and drops some. The sample includes 25,000 to 30,000 clones, approximately 83% of them seen just once. The specimen comprised CD4+ or CD8+ T cells sorted from blood, sampled in a trial of the OX40 agonist ivuxolimab. The source of these receptors is an adult with an advanced solid tumor such as melanoma, head and neck, liver or kidney cancer. Both conserved end residues are part of each CDR3.

>TRBV4-2
CASSQGETTTGELFF
>TRBV29-1
CAGGNTGELFF
>TRBV6-6
CASSSPYQPQHF
>TRBV11-2
CASSLLTGELFF
>TRBV27
CASRQGAGELFF
>TRBV21-1
CASSNPSYGANYGYTF
>TRBV7-9
CASSPGTETYEQYF
>TRBV6-5
CASSYSNTGGNTEAFF
>TRBV13
CASSLGKGSYNEQFF
>TRBV19
CAAAPGHYYEQYF
>TRBV14
CASSHPQGATKGQYF
>TRBV7-6
CASRERSGADTQYF
>TRBV7-9
CASLSGYEQYF
>TRBV6-1
CASSRQLLYGYTF
>TRBV9
CASSGGTGGANVLTF
>TRBV9
CASSGGGRSPLHF
>TRBV10-3
CAISERIESESPLHF
>TRBV2
CASPSGIRNEQFF
>TRBV28
CAISRGTEAFF
>TRBV10-2
CASSIGPNSMDEADTQYF
>TRBV5-1
CASSLEGRAYEQYF
>TRBV27
CASSLKYRDYEQYF
>TRBV27
CASSLLTSGRHTGELFF
>TRBV9
CASSVVPGELFF
>TRBV18
CASSSSYEQYF
>TRBV11-3
CASSSAGLAGDHGELFF
>TRBV4-2
CASRGDLSYEQYF
>TRBV28
CASSLSPVVGETQYF
>TRBV7-9
CASSPGGKEDNEKLFF
>TRBV19
CASSHRYGEQFF
>TRBV7-9
CASSPPPPSSYEQYF
>TRBV7-6
CASSLTSGSLIGDNEQFF
>TRBV15
CATSRDTFGGRGYTF
>TRBV4-1
CASSQELQGADTQYF
>TRBV5-1
CASSLVGNNYGYTF
>TRBV9
CASSSSRDRGREQYF
>TRBV27
CASSSDRAYNEQFF
>TRBV19
CASSRGGMSSYNEQFF
>TRBV7-3
CASSLAGGSTDTQYF